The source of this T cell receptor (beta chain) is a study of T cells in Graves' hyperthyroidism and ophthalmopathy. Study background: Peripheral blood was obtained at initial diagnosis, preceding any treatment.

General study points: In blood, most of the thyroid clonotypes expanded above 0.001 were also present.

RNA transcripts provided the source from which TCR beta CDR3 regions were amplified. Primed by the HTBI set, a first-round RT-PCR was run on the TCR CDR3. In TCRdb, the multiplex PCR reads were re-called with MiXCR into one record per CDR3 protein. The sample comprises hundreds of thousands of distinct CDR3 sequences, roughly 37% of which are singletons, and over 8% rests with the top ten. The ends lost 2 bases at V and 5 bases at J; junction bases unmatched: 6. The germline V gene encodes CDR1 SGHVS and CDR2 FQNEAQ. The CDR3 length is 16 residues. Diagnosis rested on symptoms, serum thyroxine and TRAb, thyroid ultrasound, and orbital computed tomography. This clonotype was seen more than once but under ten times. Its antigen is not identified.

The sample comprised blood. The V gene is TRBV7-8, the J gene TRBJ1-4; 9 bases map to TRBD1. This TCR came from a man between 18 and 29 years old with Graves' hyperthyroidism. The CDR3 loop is CASSLTRGTGNEKLFF. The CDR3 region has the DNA TGTGCCAGCAGCTTAACTAGGGGGACAGGGAATGAAAAACTGTTTTTT.